This T cell receptor (beta chain) is from a study of Ad26.COV2.S vaccination and SARS-CoV-2 variants. Regarding the study as a whole: Overall T cell responses may have been underestimated by the analyses of TCR breadth and depth.

This CDR3 spans 13 amino acids. The germline V and J ends were trimmed by 0 bases and 6 bases, with 7 bases remaining between them. Germline V CDR1 and CDR2: SGHRS, YFSETQ. Measured with immunoSEQ multiplex PCR; TCRdb has only the in-frame clones, and not every one. The sample lists 300,000 to 500,000 clones, roughly nine tenths occurring once. Treatment described: over 15 received Ad26.COV2.S at low or high dose, single or two shots; five or six received placebo; per-sample allocation not given. Sampling was done on day 63 after the first vaccine or placebo injection. In Boston, an adult donor aged 18-55 years took part. This clone was recorded only once. Its matching antigen is unknown. At the DNA level, this CDR3 is encoded by other sequences in the same sample as well.

This sequence joins TRBV5-1 and TRBJ2-1; D possibly corresponds to TRBD1 (6 bases). The receptor comes from a person aged 18-65 years who received the Ad26.COV2.S COVID-19 vaccine or a placebo. This material consisted of peripheral blood, taken in a trial of Ad26.COV2.S vaccine versus placebo. The CDR3 reads CASSLGGPNEQFF. The CDR3 DNA is TGCGCCAGCAGCTTGGGGGGGCCCAATGAGCAGTTCTTC.